Given below is one T cell receptor beta chain in context. The antigen is unknown. Among the donors, all were Caucasian adults who lived in Nashville, Tennessee. This sample is drawn from a study of shared clonotypes between healthy human individuals. Overall study context: CD4 naive and memory got three plates each, CD8 naive two, CD8 memory one. Notes on the study in general: Estimated richness was generally greater in naive than memory subsets. It was only blood that was sampled, and tissue repertoires likely differ.

Measured with immunoSEQ multiplex PCR; TCRdb has only the in-frame clones, and not every one. The table includes millions of clones, more than 80% detected once. The sample comprised naive CD4+ T cells sorted from blood. The subset denotes: CD45RA+ positively selected. The TCR sequence derives from a man between 18 and 35 years old in good health.

CDR3 loop: CASSAPGATGTDTQYF. The CDR3 bases are TGTGCCAGCAGCGCCCCTGGGGCTACCGGAACAGATACGCAGTATTTT. The chain combines TRBV7-2 with TRBJ2-3; weak D call: TRBD1 (5 bases). CDR3 length: 16 amino acids. CDR1 SGHTA and CDR2 FQGNSA come from the germline V gene. V lost 5 bases, J lost 3 bases, and 18 bases lay in between.